The 10 T cell receptor beta chains below all came from one sample that was sequenced in a study of blood T cell repertoires in COVID-19. Method: immunoSEQ multiplex PCR; TCRdb's copy keeps in-frame clones and lacks some. The data contain 150,000 or so clones, roughly nine tenths of them singletons. Source material: peripheral blood. The origin of the receptors is a man between 60 and 70 years old with active or convalescent COVID-19.

This clone came up a few times. The chain employs TRBV28 and TRBJ2-1; weak D call: TRBD2 (6 bases). CDR1 MDHEN and CDR2 SYDVKM come from the germline V gene. The CDR3 runs 14 residues. Trimming took 5 bases from V and 8 from J, leaving 16 bases between them. CDR3 loop: CASSLGGSFDEQFF. CDR3 sequence (DNA): TGTGCCAGCAGTCTTGGGGGGAGTTTCGATGAGCAGTTCTTC.

This sequence joins TRBV18 and TRBJ2-2; 8 bases line up with TRBD1. Germline V gene sequence: CDR1 KGHSH, CDR2 LQKENI. The CDR3 is made up of 16 amino acids. The J segment lost 1 base and the V segment lost 4 bases, leaving 5 bases of the junction unmatched. CDR3 DNA: TGTGCCAGCTCACAGACCGGGACAGGGAACACCGGGGAGCTGTTTTTT. Translation gives CASSQTGTGNTGELFF.

This chain joins TRBV14 and TRBJ1-2; the match to TRBD1 covers 7 bases. The germline V gene has CDR1 SGHDN and CDR2 FVKESK. V lost 1 base, J lost 4 bases, and 6 bases stayed unmatched. The CDR3 is 15 amino acids. CDR3 sequence: CASSQGDSRAYGYTF. The CDR3 bases are TGTGCCAGCAGCCAAGGGGACAGCCGGGCCTATGGCTACACCTTC.

The chain uses TRBV11-2 and TRBJ1-1; 7 bases align to TRBD1. V was clipped by 5 bases and J by 0 bases; unmatched bases: 3. Germline CDR1 is SGHAT and CDR2 is FQNNGV. This CDR3 is built from 14 residues. The CDR3 protein is CASSVQGMNTEAFF. DNA for the CDR3: TGTGCCAGCAGCGTACAGGGGATGAACACTGAAGCTTTCTTT.

The chain uses TRBV2 and TRBJ2-7; 7 bases align to TRBD2. The CDR3 runs to 14 residues. V dropped 5 bases and J dropped 4; count of bases not matched to a gene: 8. The germline V gene encodes CDR1 SNHLY and CDR2 FYNNEI. This CDR3 is CASSSSGRTYEQYF. CDR3 nucleotides: TGTGCCAGCAGTTCTAGCGGAAGAACATACGAGCAGTACTTC.

The chain has TRBV6-2 or TRBV6-3 and TRBJ2-2, with TRBD1 matching over 8 bases. V was pared by 6 bases and J by 7 bases, with 7 bases of the junction left unmatched. The length of the CDR3 is 14 residues. Germline V gene data show CDR1 as MNHEY and CDR2 as SVGEGT. The DNA of the CDR3 is TGTGCCAGCAGCCCCCAGGGGGCGAACGGGGAGCTGTTTTTT. This sequence encodes CASSPQGANGELFF.

This clone appeared a single time. The chain employs TRBV14 and TRBJ2-1, with 12 bases identical to TRBD2. CDR1 SGHDN and CDR2 FVKESK come from the germline V gene. This CDR3 spans 18 amino acids. V shed 1 base and J 3 bases; nucleotides not matched to a gene: 7. CDR3 in DNA: TGTGCCAGCAGCCAAGTTGAAGGGACTAGCGGGTTCTACAATGAGCAGTTCTTC. Translating gives CASSQVEGTSGFYNEQFF. Supplemented by reference TRBV14 and TRBJ2-1, the full variable domain reads EAGVTQFPSHSVIEKGQTVTLRCDPISGHDNLYWYRRVMGKEIKFLLHFVKESKQDESGMPNNRFLAERTGGTYSTLKVQPAELEDSGVYFCASSQVEGTSGFYNEQFFGPGTRLTVL.

This chain connects TRBV27 to TRBJ1-5; D gene ambiguous. The CDR3 covers 14 residues. Trimming left V 5 bases short and J 0 bases short, with 8 bases between. CDR1 and CDR2 from the germline V gene are MNHEY and SMNVEV (reference sequence). For the CDR3, the DNA is TGTGCCAGCAGTCCTTTCTCTAGCAATCAGCCCCAGCATTTT. Translation gives CASSPFSSNQPQHF.

This clone appeared once. V is TRBV6-5 and J is TRBJ1-1, with unresolved D. Between the trimmed V and J ends, which lost 5 bases and 6 bases, there was a span of 13 bases. Germline V gene lookup returns CDR1 MNHEY and CDR2 SVGAGI. This CDR3 is built from 13 residues. The CDR3 sequence is CASSPTGGAEAFF. The CDR3 DNA sequence: TGTGCCAGCAGTCCCACGGGCGGGGCTGAAGCTTTCTTT.

This clone was found once. CDR3 coding DNA: TGTGCCAGTCGATGGTGGGGGCGAAACACTGAAGCTTTCTTT. Amino acid sequence: CASRWWGRNTEAFF. J is TRBJ1-1 and V is TRBV27; TRBD1 is a possible D gene (6 bases). The CDR3 is 14 amino acids. V dropped 9 bases and J dropped 2 bases, with 16 bases sitting between them. Looked up from germline, CDR1 is MNHEY and CDR2 is SMNVEV (reference sequence).